The T cell receptor (beta chain) under discussion was sequenced for a study of CD8 T cell repertoires and HIV-1 epitope variants. Study-level points and caveats: Beta chains alone show antigen proliferation, not cytokine profile or function.

Details on this clone: Its antigen is undetermined.

The protocol was immunoSEQ multiplex PCR, while the TCRdb copy is restricted to in-frame clones and leaves out a portion. Here the sample spans under 100,000 clones, 74% being singletons. The sequenced sample consisted of uncultured baseline CD8+ T cells from peripheral blood mononuclear cells (PBMCs). The sequence was obtained from a male donor with HIV.

The CDR3 sequence is CASSLDTGPETQYF. The CDR3 DNA reads TGCGCCAGCAGCTTGGACACGGGGCCAGAGACCCAGTACTTC. The V gene is TRBV5-1, the J gene TRBJ2-5; tentatively, D is TRBD1 or TRBD2 (5 bases each). The CDR3 is made up of 14 amino acids. Germline V CDR1 and CDR2: SGHRS, YFSETQ. Between the trimmed V and J ends, which lost 0 bases and 4 bases, there was a span of 10 bases.